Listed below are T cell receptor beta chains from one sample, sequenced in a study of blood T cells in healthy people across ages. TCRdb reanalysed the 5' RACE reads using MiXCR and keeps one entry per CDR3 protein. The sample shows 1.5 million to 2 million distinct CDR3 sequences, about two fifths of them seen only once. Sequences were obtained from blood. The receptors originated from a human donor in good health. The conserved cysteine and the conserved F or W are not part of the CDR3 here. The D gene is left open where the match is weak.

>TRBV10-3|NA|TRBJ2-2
ATLSTRAGELF
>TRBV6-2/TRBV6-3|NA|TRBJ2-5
ASSYAGGEMETQY
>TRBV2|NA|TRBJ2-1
ASNQGYNEQF
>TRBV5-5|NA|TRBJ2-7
ASSPPVVSYEQY
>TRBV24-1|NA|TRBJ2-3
ATSKSGPGTDTQY
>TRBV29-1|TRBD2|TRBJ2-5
SVYGGETQY
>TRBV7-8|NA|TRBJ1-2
ASSLERKVARNYGYT
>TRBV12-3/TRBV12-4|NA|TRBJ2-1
ASRQASAGNEQF
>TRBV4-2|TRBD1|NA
ASGQGQGTGYEQY
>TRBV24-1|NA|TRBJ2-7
AAEDSFTYEQY
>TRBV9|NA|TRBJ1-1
ASSLLDTNTEAF
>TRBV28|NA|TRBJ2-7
ATSPTDSYEQY
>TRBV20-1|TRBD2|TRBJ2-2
SGQLAGGSTGELF
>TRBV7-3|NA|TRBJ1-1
ASSPTGQSTEAF
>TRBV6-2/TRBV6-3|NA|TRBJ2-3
ASSYGAAGAQY
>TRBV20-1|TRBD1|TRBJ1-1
SARQGAWNTEAF
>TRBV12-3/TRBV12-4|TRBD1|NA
ASTMTGSLSYEQY
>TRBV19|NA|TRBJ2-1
ASTSNSYNEQF
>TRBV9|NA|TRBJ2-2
ASSGPLWVTGELF
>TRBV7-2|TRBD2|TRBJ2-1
ASSLSYGSGVLQF
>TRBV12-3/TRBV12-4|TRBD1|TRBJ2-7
ASSTTGVEQY
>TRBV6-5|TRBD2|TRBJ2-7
ASRPGLVSDEQY
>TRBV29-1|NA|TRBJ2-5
SALHMRSQY
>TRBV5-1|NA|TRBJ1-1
ASSLELGGTEAF
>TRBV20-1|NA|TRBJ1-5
SAPTALNQPQH
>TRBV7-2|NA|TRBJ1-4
ASSLEGRRGEKLF
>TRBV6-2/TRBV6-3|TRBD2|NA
ASSPAGAYPYEQY
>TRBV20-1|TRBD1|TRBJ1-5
SARAGQGLVNQPQH
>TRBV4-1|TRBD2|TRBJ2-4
ASSQDAQGGRNIQY
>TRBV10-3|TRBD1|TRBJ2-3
ALGGQDTDTQY
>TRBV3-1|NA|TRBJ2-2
ASSQGRASSLYTGELF
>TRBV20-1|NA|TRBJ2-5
SARVQGFIETQY
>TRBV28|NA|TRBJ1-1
ASSLKDSSEAF
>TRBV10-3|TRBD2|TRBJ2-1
ATNSGGVYNEQF
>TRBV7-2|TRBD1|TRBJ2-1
PSSTLDRKASNEQF
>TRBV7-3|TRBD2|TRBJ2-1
ASSLSGGSHNEQF
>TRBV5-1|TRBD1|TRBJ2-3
ASSSGIGGFTQY
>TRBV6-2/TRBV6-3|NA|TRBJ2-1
ASSYGGRQF
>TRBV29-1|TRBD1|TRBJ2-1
SVEIGTGVTYNEQF
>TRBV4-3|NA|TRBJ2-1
ASSRATPGSSYNEQF
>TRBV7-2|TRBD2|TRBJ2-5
ASSLASSGGWETQY
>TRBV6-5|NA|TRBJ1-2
ASSYWPEANYGYT
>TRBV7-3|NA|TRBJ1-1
ASSSLRGTEAF
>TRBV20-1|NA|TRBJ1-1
SARARGGTEAF
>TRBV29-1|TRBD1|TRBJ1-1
SVEEGGTAF
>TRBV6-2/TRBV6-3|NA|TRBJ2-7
ASSYEQSSSCEQY
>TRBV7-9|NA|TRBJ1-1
ASSTRTVSNTEAF
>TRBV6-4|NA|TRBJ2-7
ASSTLTGNSYEQY
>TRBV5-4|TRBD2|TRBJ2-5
ASSFFPGGETQY
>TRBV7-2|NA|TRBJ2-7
ASSLTGSENYEQY
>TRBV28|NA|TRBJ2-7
ASSAGQSYEQY
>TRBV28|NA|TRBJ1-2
ASSFYGYGYT
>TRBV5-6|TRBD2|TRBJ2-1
ASSFLPGLAGLNEQF
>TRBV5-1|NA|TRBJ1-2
ASSLGSSAGYGYT
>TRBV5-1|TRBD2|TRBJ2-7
ASSPRGTSGYEQY
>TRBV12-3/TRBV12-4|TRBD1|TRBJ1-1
ASSSPDREIEAF
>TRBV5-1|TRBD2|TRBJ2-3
ASSRGLAGSSTDTQY